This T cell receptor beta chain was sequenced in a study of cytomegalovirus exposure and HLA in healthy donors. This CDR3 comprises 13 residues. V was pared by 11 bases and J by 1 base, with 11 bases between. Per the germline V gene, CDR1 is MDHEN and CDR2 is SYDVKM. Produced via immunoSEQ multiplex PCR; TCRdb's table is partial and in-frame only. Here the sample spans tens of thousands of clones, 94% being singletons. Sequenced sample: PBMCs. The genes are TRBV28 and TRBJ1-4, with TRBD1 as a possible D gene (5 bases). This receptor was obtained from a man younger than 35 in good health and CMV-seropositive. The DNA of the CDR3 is TGTGCCTCTAAGGGGCAAACTAATGAAAAACTGTTTTTT. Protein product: CASKGQTNEKLFF.